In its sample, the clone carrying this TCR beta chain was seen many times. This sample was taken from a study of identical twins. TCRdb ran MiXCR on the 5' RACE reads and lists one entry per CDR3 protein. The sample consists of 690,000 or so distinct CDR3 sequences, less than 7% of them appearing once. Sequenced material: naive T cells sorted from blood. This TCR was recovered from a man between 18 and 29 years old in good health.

The CDR3 region has the DNA TGCGCCAGCAGTTCGGCGTCTCAACAGTTGAGGTTGAATGAGCAGTTCTTC. This gives the protein CASSSASQQLRLNEQFF. V gene TRBV5-1 combines with J gene TRBJ2-1; D not resolved. The CDR3 runs 17 residues. V lost 5 bases and J 7 bases, leaving 25 bases between the germline ends. Germline loops: CDR1 SGHRS, CDR2 YFSETQ.